This T cell receptor beta chain was observed in a study of response to subunit inactivated influenza vaccine (dated 2018 in TCRdb). Study-level background: Deep quantitative T cell receptor repertoire profiling was used in the study to track responses to a trivalent subunit inactivated influenza vaccine.

Notes on this clonotype: Its antigen remains unidentified. Base qualities are not provided; no much larger clone lies one nucleotide away.

From the cysteine through the phenylalanine, the CDR3 covers 17 amino acids. The DNA shown is the 51-base CDR3, in frame from base 1. CDR1 and CDR2 (SGHTA, FQGTGA) derive from the germline V gene. At the junction V is shortened by 0 bases and J by 4 bases; bases outside the gene matches: 5. Study-wide conclusions, independent of this receptor: It was suggested by the authors that each seasonal influenza vaccination may recruit only a limited number of new T cells.

The library relied on RT-PCR. Sequencing was performed on an Illumina HiSeq 2500. The raw public reads went through TCRdb reprocessing: fastp at Q25, MiXCR clone calling, in-frame beta chains kept. Every CDR3 protein is listed once, alongside the most common genes and DNA of its rows. The sample data list 550,000 to 800,000 distinct CDR3 sequences, and around 14% of these were observed just once. The ten largest account for around 7.3% of the sample. This receptor chain uses TRBV7-3 and TRBJ2-1, and 11 junctional nucleotides match TRBD2. This receptor was identified in a man aged 45-65 years who received an inactivated influenza vaccine. Donor details come from another sample of the same person, matched by shared clones. The sequenced sample was PBMCs from blood, obtained around 15 days before vaccination. The nucleotides are TGTGCCAGCAGCTTAACGACGACTAGCGGGACTTACAATGAGCAGTTCTTC. Its translation reads: CASSLTTTSGTYNEQFF.